This T cell receptor beta chain was recovered during a study of T cells in Graves' hyperthyroidism and ophthalmopathy. Amplification yielded TCR beta CDR3 regions, with RNA transcripts as the source. The study used the HTBI primer set for a first-round RT-PCR of the TCR CDR3. TCRdb independently ran MiXCR on the multiplex PCR reads; one entry per CDR3 protein. The data hold 400,000 to 550,000 distinct CDR3 sequences, with approximately 24% observed a single time. Study-wide findings and caveats: Ophthalmopathy prediction by the model preceded onset by a median approximately six months.

Germline CDR1 and CDR2: SGHAT and FQNNGV. Trimming removed 5 bases from V and 9 bases from J, with 14 bases in between. CDR3 length: 14 residues. The sample holds many counts of this clonotype. Antigen unknown. Patients with uncontrolled infections, other autoimmune diseases, pregnancy or lactation were excluded. This sample holds PBMCs from 10 ml fresh peripheral blood. Sequencing was performed on blood. This chain connects TRBV11-2 to TRBJ1-6; D gene ambiguous. This receptor was obtained from a woman aged 25 to 45 with Graves' ophthalmopathy. The DNA for the CDR3 is TGTGCCAGCAGCATCGACGGTCGCCCTTCACCCCTCCACTTT. Amino acids: CASSIDGRPSPLHF.